What follows is one T cell receptor beta chain and its context. This clone was counted a few times. Its antigen target is currently unknown. The record has no base qualities; no much larger clone is one base away. The junction shows trimming of 1 base on V and 4 bases on J, plus 10 bases between the germline ends. CDR1 and CDR2 (LGHDT, YNNKEL) derive from the germline V gene (reference sequence). Counted from cysteine to phenylalanine, this CDR3 has 14 amino acids. This entry keeps only the CDR3 DNA: 42 bases, framed from base 1. TCRbeta CDR3 regions were amplified from genomic DNA using the immunoSEQ Assay, a bias-controlled multiplex PCR. The paper's data handling went like this. The number of nucleated cells in each sample was estimated by amplification of reference gene primers within the assay. To quantify the absolute abundance of each unique TCRbeta CDR3 rearrangement, sequence reads were collapsed and filtered. For each sample, productive Simpson clonality was calculated by taking the square root of Simpson's diversity index across productive rearrangements. Not all clones reach the TCRdb copy of this immuneACCESS table, which keeps in-frame sequences only. Checked studies attribute under half of the gap to unresolved V genes and leave the rest unexplained. V, J and clone size are taken as reported in that table, and D and trimming were inferred from the DNA itself. For this sample there are roughly 140,000 clones; about nine tenths appear just once. In total, the top ten clones hold over 9.5% of the sample.

These data come from a study of blood T cell repertoires in COVID-19 (dated by TCRdb to 2018 to 2020). Study-level background: Samples covering the acute and convalescent phases of COVID-19 were provided by collaborators in the United States, Italy and Spain. The samples were drawn from two sources: the first 160 participants of the ongoing ImmuneRACE study, and 1,000 to 1,500 subjects contributed by 6 global collaborators. The repertoires were released in a freely available public database intended as a resource for research on the immune response to SARS-CoV-2. Deeply sampled blood TCRbeta repertoires from subjects exposed to, actively infected with, or recovered from COVID-19 were included in the dataset. The prospective study material was composed of cDNA or gDNA derived from T cells, B-cell-depleted T cells, or PBMCs. Where HLA class I and class II types were available, the types were taken from metadata supplied by the sample provider, not from assay-based typing. Nearly every sample came with metadata listing a de-identified subject ID, COVID-19 status, age in years and sex.

The collaborating institutions used their own protocols to collect whole blood in K2EDTA tubes. For TCRbeta analysis, collaborator samples were shipped as frozen whole blood, as isolated PBMCs, or as DNA extracted from either sample type. Summary of the overall study and its limitations: Clinical and demographic metadata were provided uncurated, with the amount varying by source and participant.

This TCR was sampled from a man aged 45-65 years with active or convalescent COVID-19. The V and J genes are TRBV3-1 (or the pseudogene TRBV3-2) and TRBJ1-2; the D gene is perhaps TRBD1, from 5 matching bases. Source material: peripheral blood. The nucleotides read TGTGCCAGCAGCCAAGGTGGGGCACGCTATGGCTACACCTTC. Its protein reads: CASSQGGARYGYTF.